Each of the 8 T cell receptor beta chains below was sequenced from the same sample in a study of T cell responses to AZD1222 COVID-19 vaccine. The data were produced by immunoSEQ multiplex PCR, yet TCRdb's version contains in-frame clones alone and is incomplete. This sample has 150,000 to 200,000 clones, with 88% found just once. The source material was peripheral blood, sampled 28 days after the second AZD1222 dose. The receptors were gathered from an adult who received the AZD1222 COVID-19 vaccine.

A remark on this clone: This CDR3 is also generated by other DNA sequences in the sample. The gene calls are TRBV5-1 and TRBJ2-5; D not resolved. The CDR3 totals 11 residues. Germline assignment: CDR1 SGHRS and CDR2 YFSETQ. V gave up 2 bases and J gave up 3 bases, with 2 bases separating them. The CDR3 sequence is CASSLKETQYF. The CDR3 nucleotides are TGCGCCAGCAGCTTAAAAGAGACCCAGTACTTC.

DNA of the CDR3: TGTGCTAGTGGTTTGGTAGCGGGGGGAACCAGGGAGCAGTACTTC. This encodes CASGLVAGGTREQYF. The rearrangement links TRBV12-5 to TRBJ2-7, with 9 bases aligning to TRBD2. From germline, CDR1 is LGHNT and CDR2 FRNRAP. This CDR3 comprises 15 residues. V lost 0 bases and J lost 7; bases outside the gene matches: 7.

The chain carries TRBV7-2 and TRBJ1-1; no definite D call. Trimming left V 4 bases short and J 6 bases short, with 6 bases between. Germline-derived CDR1 and CDR2 are SGHTA and FQGNSA. The CDR3 totals 11 residues. This CDR3 reads CASSSGPEAFF. CDR3 DNA: TGTGCCAGCAGCTCGGGCCCTGAAGCTTTCTTT.

The chain employs TRBV3-1 (or the pseudogene TRBV3-2) and TRBJ1-3, with a weak D call TRBD1 (5 bases). Trimming took off 0 bases at V and 2 bases at J, with 8 bases between the two ends. The germline V gene encodes CDR1 LGHDT and CDR2 YNNKEL (reference sequence). This CDR3 is built from 15 residues. The CDR3 DNA follows: TGTGCCAGCAGCCAAGATTCGGGGCCTGGAAACACCATATATTTT. This sequence encodes CASSQDSGPGNTIYF.

The chain employs TRBV7-9 and TRBJ1-1; no reliable D call. Germline CDR1 is SEHNR and CDR2 is FQNEAQ (reference sequence). CDR3 length equals 9 residues. Trimming took off 5 bases at V and 7 bases at J, with 2 bases between the two ends. Here the CDR3 reads CASSLEAFF. The CDR3 DNA follows: TGTGCCAGCAGCCTTGAAGCTTTCTTT. Looking up the rest from reference TRBV7-9 and TRBJ1-1 gives the full variable domain: DTGVSQNPRHKITKRGQNVTFRCDPISEHNRLYWYRQTLGQGPEFLTYFQNEAQLEKSRLLSDRFSAERPKGSFSTLEIQRTEQGDSAMYLCASSLEAFFGQGTRLTVV.

The chain has TRBV4-1 and TRBJ1-6, with TRBD1 matching 9 bases. V shed 4 bases and J 8 bases; nucleotides not matched to a gene: 12. Germline V gene lookup returns CDR1 MGHRA and CDR2 YSYEKL. CDR3 length equals 17 residues. CDR3 protein: CASSRQRGGQGYSPLHF. CDR3 DNA: TGCGCCAGCAGCCGGCAGCGAGGAGGACAGGGGTATTCACCCCTCCACTTT.

J is TRBJ1-2 and V is TRBV19; TRBD1 might be the D (6 bases). The germline V gene encodes CDR1 LNHDA and CDR2 SQIVND (reference sequence). The CDR3 is 14 residues long. The V and J ends lost 5 bases and 2 bases respectively, with 12 bases between them. CDR3 region: CASSLSGTNYGYTF. The CDR3, as DNA: TGTGCCAGTAGTCTCTCCGGGACAAACTATGGCTACACCTTC.

This chain uses TRBV9 with TRBJ1-2, with 7 positions matching TRBD1. The CDR3 contains 16 residues. Germline trimming cut 3 bases from V and 3 bases from J; bases unmatched to any gene: 11. Germline V gives CDR1 SGDLS, CDR2 YYNGEE. CDR3 DNA sequence: TGTGCCAGCAGCGGAAGAGAAGACAGGGACTACTATGGCTACACCTTC. Translation gives CASSGREDRDYYGYTF.